The entry that follows covers one T cell receptor (beta chain) sequence. The antigen is unknown. The table came from immunoSEQ multiplex PCR; TCRdb's copy has only in-frame clones and leaves some out. The table includes over 950,000 clones, roughly 80% detected once. Germline V gene sequence: CDR1 MNHNY, CDR2 SVGAGI (reference sequence). CDR3 length: 15 residues. Deletions cut 8 bases from V and 2 bases from J, with 15 bases between. This entry comes from a study of shared clonotypes between healthy human individuals. Across the whole study: Donors had three CD4 naive, three CD4 memory, two CD8 naive and one CD8 memory plate apiece.

Study findings and constraints: A few donors had about 5.1% of their naive CD4 clonotypes in common.

J is TRBJ2-2 and V is TRBV6-6, with D perhaps TRBD1 (5 bases). This receptor was taken from a man between 18 and 29 years old in good health. Some clones in this sample may be carry-over from other donors' samples. Sequenced input: memory CD4+ T cells from PBMCs. Subset: CD45RA-negative fraction. The DNA of the CDR3 is TGTGCCAGCCGAAGGCCTGGACAAAACACCGGGGAGCTGTTTTTT. Translated: CASRRPGQNTGELFF.